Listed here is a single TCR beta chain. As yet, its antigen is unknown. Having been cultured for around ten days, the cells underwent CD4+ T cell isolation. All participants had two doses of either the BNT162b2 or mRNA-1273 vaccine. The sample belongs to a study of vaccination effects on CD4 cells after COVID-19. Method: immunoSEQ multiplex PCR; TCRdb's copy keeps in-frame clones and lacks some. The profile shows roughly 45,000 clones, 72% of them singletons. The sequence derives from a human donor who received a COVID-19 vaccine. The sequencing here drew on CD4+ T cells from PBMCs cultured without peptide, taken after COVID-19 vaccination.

CDR3 sequence: CASSAGVVRTEAFF. The CDR3 DNA follows: TGTGCCAGCAGCGCAGGGGTTGTGCGCACTGAAGCTTTCTTT. The chain has TRBV27 and TRBJ1-1, with D possibly matching TRBD1 (6 bases). This CDR3 region has 14 residues. V lost 6 bases and J 4 bases, leaving 15 bases between the germline ends. Germline CDR1 is MNHEY and CDR2 is SMNVEV (reference sequence).